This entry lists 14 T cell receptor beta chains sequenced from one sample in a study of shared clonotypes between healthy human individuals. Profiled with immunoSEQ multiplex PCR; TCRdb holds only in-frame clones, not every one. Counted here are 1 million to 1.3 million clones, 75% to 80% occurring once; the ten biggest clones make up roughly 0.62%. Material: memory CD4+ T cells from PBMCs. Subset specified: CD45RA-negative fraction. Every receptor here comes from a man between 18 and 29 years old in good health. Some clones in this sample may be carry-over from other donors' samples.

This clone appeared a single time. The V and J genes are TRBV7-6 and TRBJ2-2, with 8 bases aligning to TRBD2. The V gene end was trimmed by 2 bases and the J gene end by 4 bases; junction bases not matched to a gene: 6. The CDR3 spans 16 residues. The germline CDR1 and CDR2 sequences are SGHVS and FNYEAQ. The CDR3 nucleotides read TGTGCCAGCAGCTTATCGGCGGGAGGTCGCACCGGGGAGCTGTTTTTT. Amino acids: CASSLSAGGRTGELFF. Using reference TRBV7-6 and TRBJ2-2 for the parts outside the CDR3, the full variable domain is GAGVSQSPRYKVTKRGQDVALRCDPISGHVSLYWYRQALGQGPEFLTYFNYEAQQDKSGLPNDRFSAERPEGSISTLTIQRTEQRDSAMYRCASSLSAGGRTGELFFGEGSRLTVL.

The CDR3 protein is CASSSQGYQETQYF. The CDR3 DNA is TGTGCCAGTAGTTCCCAGGGGTACCAAGAGACCCAGTACTTC. V usage is TRBV19 and J usage is TRBJ2-5, with TRBD1 as a possible D gene (6 bases). Germline lookup yields CDR1 LNHDA and CDR2 SQIVND (reference sequence). Deletions cut 5 bases from V and 0 bases from J, with 10 bases between. This CDR3 comprises 14 residues.

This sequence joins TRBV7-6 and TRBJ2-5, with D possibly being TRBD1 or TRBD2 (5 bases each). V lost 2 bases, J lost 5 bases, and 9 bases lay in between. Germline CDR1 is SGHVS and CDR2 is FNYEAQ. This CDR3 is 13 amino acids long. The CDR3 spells CASSLRGAETQYF. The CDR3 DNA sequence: TGTGCCAGCAGCTTAAGGGGAGCCGAGACCCAGTACTTC.

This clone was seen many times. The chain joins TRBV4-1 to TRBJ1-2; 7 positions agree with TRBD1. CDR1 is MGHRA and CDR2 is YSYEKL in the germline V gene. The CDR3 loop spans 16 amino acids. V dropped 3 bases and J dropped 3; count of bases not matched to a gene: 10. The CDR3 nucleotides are TGCGCCAGCAGCCAGGACCGACAGGGAGGGTACTATGGCTACACCTTC. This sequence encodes CASSQDRQGGYYGYTF.

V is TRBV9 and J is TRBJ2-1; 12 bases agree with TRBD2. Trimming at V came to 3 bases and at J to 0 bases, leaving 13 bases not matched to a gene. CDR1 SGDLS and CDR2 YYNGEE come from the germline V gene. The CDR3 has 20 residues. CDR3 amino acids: CASSDPHLAGGPSSYNEQFF. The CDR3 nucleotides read TGTGCCAGCAGCGACCCCCATCTAGCGGGAGGGCCGAGCTCCTACAATGAGCAGTTCTTC.

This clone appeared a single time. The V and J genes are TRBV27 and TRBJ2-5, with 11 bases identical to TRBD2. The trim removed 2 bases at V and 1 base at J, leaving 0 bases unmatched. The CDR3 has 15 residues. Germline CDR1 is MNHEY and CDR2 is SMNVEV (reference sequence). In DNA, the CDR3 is TGTGCCAGCAGTTTAGGGACTAGCGGCCAAGAGACCCAGTACTTC. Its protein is CASSLGTSGQETQYF.

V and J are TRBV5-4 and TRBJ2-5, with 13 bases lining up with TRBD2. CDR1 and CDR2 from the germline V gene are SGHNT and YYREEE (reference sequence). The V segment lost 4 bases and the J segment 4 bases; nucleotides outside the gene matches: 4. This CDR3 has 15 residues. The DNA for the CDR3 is TGTGCCAGCAGCACGGGGACTAGCGGGATAGAGACCCAGTACTTC. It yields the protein CASSTGTSGIETQYF.

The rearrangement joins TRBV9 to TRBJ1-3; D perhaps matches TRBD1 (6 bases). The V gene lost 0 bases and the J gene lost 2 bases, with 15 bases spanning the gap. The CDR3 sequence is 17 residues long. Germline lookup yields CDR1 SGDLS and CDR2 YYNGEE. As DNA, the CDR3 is TGTGCCAGCAGCGTAGCTGTTGGGGGCATAACTGGAAACACCATATATTTT. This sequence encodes CASSVAVGGITGNTIYF.

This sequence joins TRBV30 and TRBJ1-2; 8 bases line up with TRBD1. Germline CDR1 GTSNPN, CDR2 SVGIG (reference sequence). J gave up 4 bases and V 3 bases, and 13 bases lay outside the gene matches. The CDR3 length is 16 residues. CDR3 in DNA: TGTGCCTGGAGGAGAGTTGGACAGGGCGTAATCTATGGCTACACCTTC. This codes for CAWRRVGQGVIYGYTF.

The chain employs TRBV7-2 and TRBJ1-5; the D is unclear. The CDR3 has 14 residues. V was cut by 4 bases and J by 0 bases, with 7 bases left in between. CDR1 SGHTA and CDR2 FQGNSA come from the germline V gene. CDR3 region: CASSSDSSNQPQHF. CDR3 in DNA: TGTGCCAGCAGCTCCGACTCTAGCAATCAGCCCCAGCATTTT. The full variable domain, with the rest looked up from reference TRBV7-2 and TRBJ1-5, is GAGVSQSPSNKVTEKGKDVELRCDPISGHTALYWYRQSLGQGLEFLIYFQGNSAPDKSGLPSDRFSAERTGGSVSTLTIQRTQQEDSAVYLCASSSDSSNQPQHFGDGTRLSIL.

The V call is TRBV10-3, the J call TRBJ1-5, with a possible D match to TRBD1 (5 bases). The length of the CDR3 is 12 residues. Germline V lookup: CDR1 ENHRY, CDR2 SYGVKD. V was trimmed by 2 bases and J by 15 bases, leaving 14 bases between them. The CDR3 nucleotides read TGTGCCATCAGTGAGCAAGGGGATCTTGTGCATTTT. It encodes CAISEQGDLVHF.

The CDR3 here is CASSFNQGTDTQYF. CDR3 bases: TGTGCCAGCAGTTTTAATCAGGGGACAGATACGCAGTATTTT. The genes are TRBV6-5 and TRBJ2-3, with D possibly being TRBD1 (6 bases). Germline-derived CDR1 and CDR2 are MNHEY and SVGAGI. The V and J ends lost 4 bases and 3 bases respectively, with 11 bases between them. The CDR3 is 14 residues long.

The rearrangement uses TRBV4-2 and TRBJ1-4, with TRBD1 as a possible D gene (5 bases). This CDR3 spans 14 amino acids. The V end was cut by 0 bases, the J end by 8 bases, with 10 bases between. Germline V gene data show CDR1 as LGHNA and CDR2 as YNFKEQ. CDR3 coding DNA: TGTGCCAGCAGCCAAGAGTTGGGGGTGGAAAAACTGTTTTTT. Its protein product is CASSQELGVEKLFF.

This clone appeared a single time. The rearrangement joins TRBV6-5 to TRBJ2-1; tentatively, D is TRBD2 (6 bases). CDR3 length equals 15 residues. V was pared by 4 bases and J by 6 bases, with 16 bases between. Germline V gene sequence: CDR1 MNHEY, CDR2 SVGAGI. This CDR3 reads CASSSSGAGINEQFF. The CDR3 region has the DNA TGTGCCAGCAGTTCGTCGGGAGCTGGAATCAATGAGCAGTTCTTC.